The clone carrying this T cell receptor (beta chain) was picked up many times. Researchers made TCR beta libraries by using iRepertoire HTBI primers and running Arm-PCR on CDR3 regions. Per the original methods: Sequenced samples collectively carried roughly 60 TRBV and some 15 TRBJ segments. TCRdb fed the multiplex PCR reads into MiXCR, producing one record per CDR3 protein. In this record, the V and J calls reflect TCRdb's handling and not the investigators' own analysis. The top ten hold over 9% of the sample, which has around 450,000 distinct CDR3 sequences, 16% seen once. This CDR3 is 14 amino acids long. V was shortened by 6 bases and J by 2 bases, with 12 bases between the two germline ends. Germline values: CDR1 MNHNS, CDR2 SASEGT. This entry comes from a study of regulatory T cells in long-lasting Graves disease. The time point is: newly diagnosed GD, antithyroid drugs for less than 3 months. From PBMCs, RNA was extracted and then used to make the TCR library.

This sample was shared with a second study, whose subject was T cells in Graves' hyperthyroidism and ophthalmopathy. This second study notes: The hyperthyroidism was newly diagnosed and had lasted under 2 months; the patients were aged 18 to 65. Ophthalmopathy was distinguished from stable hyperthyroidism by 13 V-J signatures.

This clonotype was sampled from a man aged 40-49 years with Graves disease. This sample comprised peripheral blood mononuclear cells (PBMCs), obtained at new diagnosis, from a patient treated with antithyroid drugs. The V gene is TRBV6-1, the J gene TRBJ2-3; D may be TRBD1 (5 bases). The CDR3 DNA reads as TGTGCCAGCAGCCACAGGCCCACCACAGATACGCAGTATTTT. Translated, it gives CASSHRPTTDTQYF.